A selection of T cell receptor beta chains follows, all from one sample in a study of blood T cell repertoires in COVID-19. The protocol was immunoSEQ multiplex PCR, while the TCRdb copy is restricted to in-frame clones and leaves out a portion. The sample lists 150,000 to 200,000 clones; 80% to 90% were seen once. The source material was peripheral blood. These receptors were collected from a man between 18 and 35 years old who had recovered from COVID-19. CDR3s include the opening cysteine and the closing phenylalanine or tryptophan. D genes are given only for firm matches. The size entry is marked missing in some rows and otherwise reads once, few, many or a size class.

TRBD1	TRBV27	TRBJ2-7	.	TGTGCCAGCAGTCCGGGACAGGGGACCTACGAGCAGTACTTC	CASSPGQGTYEQYF
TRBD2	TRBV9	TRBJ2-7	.	TGTGCCAGCAGCGTGGATGGGACTAGCGGGGCCTACGAGCAGTACTTC	CASSVDGTSGAYEQYF
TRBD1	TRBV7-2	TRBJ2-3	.	TGTGCCAGCAGCTTATGGGCAGGGGGCCACGATACGCAGTATTTT	CASSLWAGGHDTQYF
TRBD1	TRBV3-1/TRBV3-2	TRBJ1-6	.	TGTGCCAGCAGCCAAGCTCAGGGGGCGGGTTCACCCCTCCACTTT	CASSQAQGAGSPLHF
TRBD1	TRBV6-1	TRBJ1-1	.	TGTGCCAGCAGTGAACTCAGGCCGACAGGGAAAAATGAAGCTTTCTTT	CASSELRPTGKNEAFF
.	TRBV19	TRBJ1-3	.	TGTGCCAGTAGTATCGTTGAGTTTTCTGGAAACACCATATATTTT	CASSIVEFSGNTIYF
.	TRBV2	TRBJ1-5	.	TGTGCCAGCAGGCTCACAGGGACGGTCAATCAGCCCCAGCATTTT	CASRLTGTVNQPQHF
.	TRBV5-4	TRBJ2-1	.	TGTGCCAGCAGCCAGACTTCCCGGGAGCAGTTCTTC	CASSQTSREQFF
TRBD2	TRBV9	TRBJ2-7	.	TGTGCCAGCACCCTACTAGCGGGAGTGGGCGAGCAGTACTTC	CASTLLAGVGEQYF
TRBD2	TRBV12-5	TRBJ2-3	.	TGTGCTAGTGGTTTGTCGCTTAGCGGGACCTTCACAGATACGCAGTATTTT	CASGLSLSGTFTDTQYF
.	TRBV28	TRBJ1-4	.	TGTGCCAGCGGCCGCGAAAAACTGTTTTTT	CASGREKLFF
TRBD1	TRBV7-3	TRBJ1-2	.	TGTGCCAGCAGCTTTTCCGGGGACAGGGCTAACTATGGCTACACCTTC	CASSFSGDRANYGYTF
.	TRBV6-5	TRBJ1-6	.	TGTGCCAGCAGTTTCAGTGCTTCACCCCTCCACTTT	CASSFSASPLHF
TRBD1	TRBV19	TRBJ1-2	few	TGTGCCAGTAGTATAATCCGGGGACAGGGTTCCCCCTATGGCTACACCTTC	CASSIIRGQGSPYGYTF
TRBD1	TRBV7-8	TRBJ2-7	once	TGTGCCAGCAGCTTACTGGGGACAGGCGAGCAGTACTTC	CASSLLGTGEQYF
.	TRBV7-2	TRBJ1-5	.	TGTGCCAGCAGCCGAGGGCGGGCTCAGCCCCAGCATTTT	CASSRGRAQPQHF
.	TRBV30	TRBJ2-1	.	TGTGCCTGGACCACAAACAATGAGCAGTTCTTC	CAWTTNNEQFF
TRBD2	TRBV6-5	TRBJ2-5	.	TGTGCCAGCAGCCGCCGGGGGGGAGGAGAGACCCAGTACTTC	CASSRRGGGETQYF
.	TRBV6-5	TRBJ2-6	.	TGTGCCAGCAGTTACGCGGGACGGGCTGGGGCCAACGTCCTGACTTTC	CASSYAGRAGANVLTF
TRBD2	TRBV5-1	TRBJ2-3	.	TGCGCCAGCAGCTTGGAAGCGGGAGCCGGAGATACGCAGTATTTT	CASSLEAGAGDTQYF
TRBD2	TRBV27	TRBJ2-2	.	TGTGCCAGCAGTCTTTGGACTAGCGGGAACACCGGGGAGCTGTTTTTT	CASSLWTSGNTGELFF
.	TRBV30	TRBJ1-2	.	TGTGCCTGGAGTGTATCCACTAATGGCTACACCTTC	CAWSVSTNGYTF
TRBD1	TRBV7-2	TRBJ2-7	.	TGTGCCAGCAGCTCTCCCGGGACAGACTACGAGCAGTACTTC	CASSSPGTDYEQYF
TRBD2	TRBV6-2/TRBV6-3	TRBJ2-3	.	TGTGCCAGCAGTTACTCGTTACTAGCGGGACACACAGATACGCAGTATTTT	CASSYSLLAGHTDTQYF
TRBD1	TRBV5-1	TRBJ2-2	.	TGCGCCAGCAGCTTGGGGCAGGGGGCTTTCACCGGGGAGCTGTTTTTT	CASSLGQGAFTGELFF
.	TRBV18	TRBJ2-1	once	TGTGCCAGCTCACCACCCGTCGTTTACAATGAGCAGTTCTTC	CASSPPVVYNEQFF
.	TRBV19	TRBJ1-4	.	TGTGCCAGTCACGAGGGGGTTTTCATTCCTTCAACTAATGAAAAACTGTTTTTT	CASHEGVFIPSTNEKLFF
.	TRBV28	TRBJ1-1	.	TGTGCCAGCAGTTTACTCCAGGGAGAAGCTTTCTTT	CASSLLQGEAFF
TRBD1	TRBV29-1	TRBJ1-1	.	TGCAGCGTGGCTGACAGGGGAAACACTGAAGCTTTCTTT	CSVADRGNTEAFF
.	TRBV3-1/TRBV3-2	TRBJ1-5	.	TGTGCCAGCAGCCAAGGAAGGCAGGTTACAGGAGGGCAGCCCCAGCATTTT	CASSQGRQVTGGQPQHF
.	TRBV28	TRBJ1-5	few	TGTGCCAGCAGTTTATCGGGGAGCAATCAGCCCCAGCATTTT	CASSLSGSNQPQHF
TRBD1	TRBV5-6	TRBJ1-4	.	TGTGCCAGCAGCTTGATTGGACAGGGGGCGCGTGAAAAACTGTTTTTT	CASSLIGQGAREKLFF
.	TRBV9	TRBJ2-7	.	TGTGCCAGCAGCAAGGGACACTACTACGAGCAGTACTTC	CASSKGHYYEQYF
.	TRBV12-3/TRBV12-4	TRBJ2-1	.	TGTGCCAGCACCGACTGGGATGAGCAGTTCTTC	CASTDWDEQFF
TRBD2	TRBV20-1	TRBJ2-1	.	TGCAGTGCTAGTCTAGCGGGAGGGCCGAATGAGCAGTTCTTC	CSASLAGGPNEQFF
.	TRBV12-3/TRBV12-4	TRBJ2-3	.	TGTGCCAGCAGTCAAGCCCCAGATACGCAGTATTTT	CASSQAPDTQYF
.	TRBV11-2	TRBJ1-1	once	TGTGCCAGCAGCTTAATAGGGGCGAACACTGAAGCTTTCTTT	CASSLIGANTEAFF
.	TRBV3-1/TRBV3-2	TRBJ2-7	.	TGTGCCAGCAGCCAAGAGTTTGGGACACATTCCTACGAGCAGTACTTC	CASSQEFGTHSYEQYF
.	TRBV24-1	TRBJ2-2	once	TGTGCCACCAGTGATTCGCTGGGAGGACTGTACAACACCGGGGAGCTGTTTTTT	CATSDSLGGLYNTGELFF
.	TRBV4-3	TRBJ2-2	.	TGCGCCGGGCGGGCGACGACGAACACCGGGGAGCTGTTTTTT	CAGRATTNTGELFF